The 20 T cell receptor beta chains in this list originate from one sample, sequenced in a study of T cells in localized non-small cell lung cancer (dated by TCRdb to 2018 to 2021). The library was produced with the immunoSEQ multiplex PCR assay. TCRdb re-hosts the immuneACCESS table, in-frame sequences only. Its copies lack some clones; in the studies checked, an unresolved V gene accounts for under half of them, and the cause for the rest is not known. Here the sample has 10,000 to 15,000 clones; about 82% occur a single time. 50% to 75% of the sample goes to the ten largest clones. Here the sequenced sample was peripheral blood, taken before any cancer treatment. These receptors originate from a male donor older than 55 with stage III lung adenocarcinoma.

The chain's CDR3 is CASTAPQGVYEQYF. The CDR3 DNA follows: TGTGCCAGCACCGCACCTCAGGGGGTCTACGAGCAGTACTTC. This chain connects TRBV6-1 to TRBJ2-7, with 7 nucleotides matching TRBD1. CDR1 is MNHNS, CDR2 SASEGT, per germline. The junction had 9 bases not matched to a gene; V was cut back by 7 bases and J by 3 bases. The CDR3 consists of 14 residues.

The chain is built from TRBV5-6 and TRBJ1-2; TRBD1 aligns across 8 bases. The CDR3 length is 15 residues. Germline V lookup: CDR1 SGHDT, CDR2 YYEEEE. V trimming: 4 bases; J trimming: 8 bases; junction bases outside the gene matches: 13. The chain's CDR3 is CASSQDRGEMIGYTF. CDR3 bases: TGTGCCAGCAGCCAAGACAGGGGTGAAATGATCGGCTACACCTTC.

The gene calls are TRBV10-3 and TRBJ1-1; 7 positions agree with TRBD1. V shed 5 bases, J shed 5 bases, and the junction held 8 bases outside the gene matches. This CDR3 contains 14 residues. CDR1 ENHRY and CDR2 SYGVKD come from the germline V gene. For the CDR3, the DNA is TGTGCCATCAGTTCACAGGGGCAGGGGACTGAAGCTTTCTTT. Translation gives CAISSQGQGTEAFF.

This chain uses TRBV5-8 with TRBJ1-1; D uncertain. The germline CDR1 and CDR2 sequences are SGHTS and YDEGEE. With 7 bases removed from V and 6 bases from J, the gap between germline ends came to 13 bases. The CDR3 has 12 residues. The CDR3 is CASGSGFAEAFF. In nucleotides, the CDR3 is TGTGCCAGCGGCTCTGGGTTTGCTGAAGCTTTCTTT.

The J gene is TRBJ2-1, the V gene TRBV19; TRBD2 agrees at 7 bases. Germline V CDR1 and CDR2: LNHDA, SQIVND (reference sequence). Trimming took 10 bases from V and 3 from J; bases not matched to a gene: 9. This CDR3 is 14 amino acids long. The chain's CDR3 is CATAWAGDYNEQFF. As DNA, the CDR3 is TGTGCCACCGCCTGGGCGGGGGACTACAATGAGCAGTTCTTC.

This chain links TRBV29-1 with TRBJ1-1; D uncertain. Germline V CDR1 and CDR2: SQVTM, ANQGSEA. This CDR3 is 15 amino acids long. V was cut by 5 bases and J by 4 bases, with 20 bases left in between. Written as DNA, the CDR3 is TGCAGCGTTCACCAAGAGAGATTTGGAGGCACTGAAGCTTTCTTT. It yields the protein CSVHQERFGGTEAFF.

The rearrangement links TRBV4-1 to TRBJ2-3, with TRBD1 matching 9 bases. The CDR3 contains 15 residues. Germline V CDR1 and CDR2: MGHRA, YSYEKL. The junction had 7 bases not matched to a gene; V was cut back by 5 bases and J by 4 bases. CDR3 sequence reads: CASSVADRGADTQYF. CDR3 coding DNA: TGCGCCAGCAGCGTTGCCGACAGGGGGGCAGATACGCAGTATTTT.

The chain joins TRBV18 to TRBJ2-1; 7 nucleotides align to TRBD1. The CDR3 extends over 15 amino acids. Germline V gene lookup returns CDR1 KGHSH and CDR2 LQKENI. V was clipped by 3 bases and J by 5 bases; unmatched bases: 7. The CDR3 nucleotides read TGTGCCAGCTCACCCCCCGGGACAGCAGACAATGAGCAGTTCTTC. It is translated as CASSPPGTADNEQFF.

The chain has TRBV7-2 and TRBJ2-3, with no clear D. Germline CDR1 reads SGHTA; CDR2 reads FQGNSA. The CDR3 is made up of 11 amino acids. Trimming removed 5 bases at V and 5 bases at J, with 5 bases between. The CDR3 coding sequence is TGTGCCAGCAGCATAGGAGATACGCAGTATTTT. Translated: CASSIGDTQYF.

The V and J genes are TRBV5-5 and TRBJ2-7; D ambiguous. The V and J ends lost 2 bases and 3 bases respectively, with 9 bases between them. The CDR3 extends over 13 amino acids. Germline V CDR1 and CDR2: SGHKS, YYEKEE (reference sequence). In DNA form, the CDR3 reads TGTGCCAGCAGCTTCTCTCGGTACTACGAGCAGTACTTC. Translating gives CASSFSRYYEQYF. The full variable domain, with the rest looked up from reference TRBV5-5 and TRBJ2-7, is DAGVTQSPTHLIKTRGQQVTLRCSPISGHKSVSWYQQVLGQGPQFIFQYYEKEERGRGNFPDRFSARQFPNYSSELNVNALLLGDSALYLCASSFSRYYEQYFGPGTRLTVT.

J is TRBJ2-3 and V is TRBV7-9; perhaps D is TRBD1 or TRBD2 (6 bases each). Between the trimmed V and J ends, which lost 4 bases and 0 bases, there was a span of 14 bases. Germline CDR1 is SEHNR and CDR2 is FQNEAQ (reference sequence). CDR3 length equals 16 residues. The CDR3 DNA reads TGTGCCAGCAGCTCCTGGGGGGCCGCTAGCACAGATACGCAGTATTTT. Protein product: CASSSWGAASTDTQYF.

The gene calls are TRBV11-2 and TRBJ2-7, with D unclear. The CDR3 extends over 15 amino acids. Germline assignment: CDR1 SGHAT and CDR2 FQNNGV. The V and J ends lost 0 bases and 3 bases respectively, with 12 bases between them. Here the CDR3 DNA reads TGTGCCAGCAGCTTAGAAGGGTACCTTTTCTACGAGCAGTACTTC. It yields the protein CASSLEGYLFYEQYF.

The genes are TRBV7-2 and TRBJ1-5; TRBD1 might be the D (5 bases). Trimming left V 1 base short and J 5 bases short, with 9 bases between. Germline lookup yields CDR1 SGHTA and CDR2 FQGNSA. The CDR3 covers 14 residues. CDR3 in DNA: TGTGCCAGCAGCTTAGGGCAGGGCTATCAGCCCCAGCATTTT. Its protein product is CASSLGQGYQPQHF.

This clone was seen just once. The chain couples TRBV7-2 to TRBJ2-3; D is possibly TRBD2 (7 bases). The germline V and J ends were trimmed by 5 bases and 5 bases, with 14 bases remaining between them. Germline CDR1 is SGHTA and CDR2 is FQGNSA. The CDR3 sequence is 14 residues long. The CDR3 DNA reads as TGTGCCAGCAGCCCCGGGGGGCTACAAGATACGCAGTATTTT. Encoded protein: CASSPGGLQDTQYF.

V usage is TRBV5-1 and J usage is TRBJ2-5, with 8 bases matching TRBD1. V lost 2 bases, J lost 4 bases, and 7 bases stayed unmatched. The CDR3 extends over 15 amino acids. Germline lookup yields CDR1 SGHRS and CDR2 YFSETQ. The CDR3 loop reads CASSFLQGAGETQYF. The DNA of the CDR3 is TGCGCCAGCAGCTTCCTCCAGGGGGCGGGAGAGACCCAGTACTTC.

J is TRBJ1-1 and V is TRBV19; D gene uncertain. The CDR3 length is 13 residues. The ends were cut back, 7 bases at V and 4 bases at J, with 13 bases in the middle. Germline V lookup: CDR1 LNHDA, CDR2 SQIVND (reference sequence). The CDR3 protein is CASNHRAITEAFF. CDR3 in DNA: TGTGCCAGTAACCACCGGGCCATCACTGAAGCTTTCTTT.

The chain uses TRBV2 and TRBJ1-1, with 7 nucleotides matching TRBD1. Germline-derived CDR1 and CDR2 are SNHLY and FYNNEI. J was trimmed by 0 bases and V by 6 bases; bases with no gene match: 10. The CDR3 is 16 amino acids. The DNA of the CDR3 is TGTGCCAGCAGAGACCACAGGGGCTTTATGAACACTGAAGCTTTCTTT. Protein sequence: CASRDHRGFMNTEAFF.

The gene calls are TRBV7-7 and TRBJ2-2; 7 bases map to TRBD1. V trimming: 5 bases; J trimming: 5 bases; junction bases outside the gene matches: 5. There are 14 residues in the CDR3. The V gene's germline CDR1 is SSHAT and CDR2 FNYEAQ (reference sequence). The CDR3: CASSQDRVTGELFF. In DNA, the CDR3 is TGTGCCAGCAGCCAAGACAGGGTTACCGGGGAGCTGTTTTTT.

This sequence joins TRBV6-4 and TRBJ2-3; possibly TRBD1 for D (6 bases). This CDR3 is 17 amino acids long. Trimming stripped 1 base from V and 6 bases from J, with 20 bases between. Per the germline V gene, CDR1 is MRHNA and CDR2 is SNTAGT. The CDR3 sequence is CASSDLSIRGPGDTQYF. Written as DNA, the CDR3 is TGTGCCAGCAGTGACTTATCAATCAGGGGCCCTGGCGATACGCAGTATTTT.

The table lists this clone with a few counts. The V gene is TRBV10-3, the J gene TRBJ1-2; 10 nucleotides match TRBD1. The CDR3 consists of 17 residues. The germline V gene encodes CDR1 ENHRY and CDR2 SYGVKD. The V gene end was trimmed by 2 bases and the J gene end by 4 bases; junction bases not matched to a gene: 10. CDR3 sequence (DNA): TGTGCCATCAGTGAGGTACCGGGACAGGGGACTTTCTATGGCTACACCTTC. Its protein is CAISEVPGQGTFYGYTF.